The rows below give T cell receptor beta chains drawn from one sample of a study of technical replicates of blood from a few donors. The table came from immunoSEQ multiplex PCR; TCRdb's copy has only in-frame clones and leaves some out. This sample has 15,000 to 18,000 clones, with 65% to 90% found just once. Sequencing was done on a sample of PBMCs. These receptors were taken from a human donor in good health. CDR3s include the opening cysteine and the closing phenylalanine or tryptophan. Fields, in order: D gene, J gene, V gene, CDR3 DNA, CDR3 protein. The D gene is left open where the match is weak.

d_call: TRBD1; j_call: TRBJ1-1; v_call: TRBV28; cdr3_nt: TGTGCCAGCAGCCCGGACAGGGGGCGAGGGAACACTGAAGCTTTCTTT; cdr3_aa: CASSPDRGRGNTEAFF
d_call: -; j_call: TRBJ1-1; v_call: TRBV10-1; cdr3_nt: TGCGCCAGCAGTGATGGGGGGGTAGGGGACACTGAAGCTTTCTTT; cdr3_aa: CASSDGGVGDTEAFF
d_call: TRBD2; j_call: TRBJ2-7; v_call: TRBV7-8; cdr3_nt: TGTGCCAGCAGCCCGAGGGAGGGAAGGCAAAACGAGCAGTACTTC; cdr3_aa: CASSPREGRQNEQYF
d_call: TRBD1; j_call: TRBJ2-7; v_call: TRBV7-2; cdr3_nt: TGTGCCAGCAGCTTAGCGGGACAGGGCTCCTACGAGCAGTACTTC; cdr3_aa: CASSLAGQGSYEQYF
d_call: -; j_call: TRBJ1-2; v_call: TRBV28; cdr3_nt: TGTGCCAGCAGTTTATCCCTCTATGGCTACACCTTC; cdr3_aa: CASSLSLYGYTF
d_call: TRBD1; j_call: TRBJ2-7; v_call: TRBV5-1; cdr3_nt: TGCGCCAGCAGCTTTCTCCCGGGACAGATCTACGAGCAGTACTTC; cdr3_aa: CASSFLPGQIYEQYF
d_call: TRBD1; j_call: TRBJ2-2; v_call: TRBV13; cdr3_nt: TGTGCCAGCAGCCTCGGACAGGGGAGCACCGGGGAGCTGTTTTTT; cdr3_aa: CASSLGQGSTGELFF
d_call: TRBD1; j_call: TRBJ2-7; v_call: TRBV5-1; cdr3_nt: TGCGCCAGCAGCCCACAGGGGGCCTCCTACGAGCAGTACTTC; cdr3_aa: CASSPQGASYEQYF
d_call: -; j_call: TRBJ2-3; v_call: TRBV5-1; cdr3_nt: TGCGCCAGCGCAAGGGGTGGGGGCACAGATACGCAGTATTTT; cdr3_aa: CASARGGGTDTQYF
d_call: TRBD1; j_call: TRBJ1-2; v_call: TRBV5-1; cdr3_nt: TGCGCCAGCAGCCCAGGGACAGGCGCCCTGGAGGGCTACACCTTC; cdr3_aa: CASSPGTGALEGYTF